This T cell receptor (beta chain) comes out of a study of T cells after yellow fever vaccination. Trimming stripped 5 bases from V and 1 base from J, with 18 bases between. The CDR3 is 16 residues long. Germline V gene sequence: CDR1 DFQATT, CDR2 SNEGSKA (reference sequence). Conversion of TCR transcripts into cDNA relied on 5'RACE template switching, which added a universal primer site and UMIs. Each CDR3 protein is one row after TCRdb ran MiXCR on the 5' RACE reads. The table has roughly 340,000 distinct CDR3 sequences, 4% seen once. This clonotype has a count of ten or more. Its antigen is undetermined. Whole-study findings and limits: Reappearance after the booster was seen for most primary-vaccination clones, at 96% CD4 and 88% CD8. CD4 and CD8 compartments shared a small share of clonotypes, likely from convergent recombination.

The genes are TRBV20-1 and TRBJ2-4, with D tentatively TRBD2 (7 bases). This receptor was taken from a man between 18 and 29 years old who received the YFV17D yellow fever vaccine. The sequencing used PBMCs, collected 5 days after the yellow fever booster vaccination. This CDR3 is CSAPPLGGGAKNIQYF. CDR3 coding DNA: TGCAGTGCTCCCCCCCTGGGAGGGGGTGCCAAAAACATTCAGTACTTC.